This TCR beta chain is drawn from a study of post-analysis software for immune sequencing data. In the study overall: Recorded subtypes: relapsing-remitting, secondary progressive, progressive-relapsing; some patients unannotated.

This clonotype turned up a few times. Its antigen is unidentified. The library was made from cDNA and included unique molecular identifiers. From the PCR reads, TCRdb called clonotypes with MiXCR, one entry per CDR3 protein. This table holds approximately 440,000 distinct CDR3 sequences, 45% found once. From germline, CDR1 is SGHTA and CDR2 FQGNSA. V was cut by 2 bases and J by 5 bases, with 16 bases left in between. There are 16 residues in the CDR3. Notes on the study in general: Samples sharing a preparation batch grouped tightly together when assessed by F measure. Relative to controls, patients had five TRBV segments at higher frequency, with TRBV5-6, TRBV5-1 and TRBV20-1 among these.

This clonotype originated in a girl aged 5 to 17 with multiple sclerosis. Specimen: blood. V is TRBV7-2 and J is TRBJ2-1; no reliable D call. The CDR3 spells CASSLPWNVKDNEQFF. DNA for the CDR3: TGTGCCAGCAGCTTACCTTGGAATGTAAAGGACAATGAGCAGTTCTTC.